This TCR beta chain originates from a study of identical twins. General study points: Within cord blood, abundant beta clonotypes carried fewer insertions, but memory repertoires showed no such trend.

Worth noting for this clonotype: Its antigen is as yet unknown.

TCRdb independently ran MiXCR on the 5' RACE reads; one entry per CDR3 protein. Of over 200,000 distinct CDR3 sequences listed, 5% to 7% are singletons. This CDR3 contains 16 residues. CDR1 is SNHLY, CDR2 FYNNEI, per germline. V dropped 4 bases and J dropped 2; count of bases not matched to a gene: 7. The same sample was also studied in work on T cells expressing NK-cell markers. That report adds: Several of the experiments relied on an anti-gamma-delta TCR antibody so that only alpha-beta TCR T cells were sorted.

Sequencing used CD8+ T cells sorted from blood. The TCR sequence derives from a woman under 30 in good health. The V call is TRBV2, the J call TRBJ2-3; 9 bases map to TRBD2. CDR3 DNA sequence: TGTGCCAGCAGTGTCGGTCTAGCGGGAATCACAGATACGCAGTATTTT. It is translated as CASSVGLAGITDTQYF. Variable domain in full (rest from reference TRBV2 and TRBJ2-3): EPEVTQTPSHQVTQMGQEVILRCVPISNHLYFYWYRQILGQKVEFLVSFYNNEISEKSEIFDDQFSVERPDGSNFTLKIRSTKLEDSAMYFCASSVGLAGITDTQYFGPGTRLTVL.